One TCR beta chain is described in this entry. This record comes from a study of shared clonotypes between healthy human individuals. Naive CD8 cells were CD45RO-negative, positively selected for CCR7, excluding terminally differentiated effector memory CD45RA+ cells. The germline V gene encodes CDR1 LNHNV and CDR2 YYDKDF (reference sequence). CDR3 length equals 14 residues. Trimming took off 6 bases at V and 4 bases at J, with 13 bases between the two ends. Some clones are missing from TCRdb's copy, which holds only in-frame ones; the method was immunoSEQ multiplex PCR. The table includes 550,000 to 600,000 clones, roughly 98% detected once.

The TCR originated in a man aged 30 to 39 in good health. The chain joins TRBV15 to TRBJ1-5, with a tentative D call TRBD1 (5 bases). The sample consisted of naive CD8+ T cells sorted from blood. In DNA, the CDR3 is TGTGCCACCAGTGAGGAGACAGAGAATCAGCCCCAGCATTTT. It specifies CATSEETENQPQHF.